This passage covers 26 T cell receptor beta chains from one sample sequenced in a study of T-cell memory formation after mild COVID-19. TCRdb ran MiXCR on the 5' RACE reads and lists one entry per CDR3 protein. This table holds roughly 610,000 distinct CDR3 sequences, 17% found once. The source material was PBMCs or a T cell subset sorted from them (not recorded which). These receptors were collected from an adult woman who had mild COVID-19 (a few samples of this study predate the infection). Cell type and time point are not known.

The chain couples TRBV18 to TRBJ2-1; the match to TRBD2 covers 7 bases. Looked up from germline, CDR1 is KGHSH and CDR2 is LQKENI. The CDR3 extends over 17 amino acids. Losses at the gene ends were 2 bases for V and 9 bases for J; bases not matched to a gene: 16. The CDR3 bases are TGTGCCAGCTCACCATCCCCGACGGGCGGGAGATGGGGTGAGCAGTTCTTC. Its protein product is CASSPSPTGGRWGEQFF. Supplemented by reference TRBV18 and TRBJ2-1, the full variable domain reads NAGVMQNPRHLVRRRGQEARLRCSPMKGHSHVYWYRQLPEEGLKFMVYLQKENIIDESGMPKERFSAEFPKEGPSILRIQQVVRGDSAAYFCASSPSPTGGRWGEQFFGPGTRLTVL.

This sequence joins TRBV10-3 and TRBJ2-1; 7 bases match TRBD1. V was pared by 8 bases and J by 7 bases, with 11 bases of the junction left unmatched. The CDR3 has 14 residues. The V gene's germline CDR1 is ENHRY and CDR2 SYGVKD. This CDR3 reads CAIADRVAANEQFF. CDR3 bases: TGTGCCATCGCCGACAGGGTGGCGGCTAATGAGCAGTTCTTC.

This clonotype showed up just a few times. V gene TRBV9 combines with J gene TRBJ2-3; 8 bases match TRBD2. The V segment lost 1 base and the J segment 2 bases; nucleotides outside the gene matches: 6. The CDR3 has 16 amino acids. CDR1 and CDR2 (germline): SGDLS, YYNGEE. For the CDR3, the DNA is TGTGCCAGCAGCGTATGGGTTAGCGGGAACACAGATACGCAGTATTTT. It yields the protein CASSVWVSGNTDTQYF.

V usage is TRBV9 and J usage is TRBJ2-2; no reliable D call. Germline lookup yields CDR1 SGDLS and CDR2 YYNGEE. The V end lost 2 bases, the J end lost 7 bases, and 9 bases lay between the germline ends. The CDR3 consists of 13 residues. CDR3 DNA: TGTGCCAGCAGCGTGAAGGAGATCGGGGAGCTGTTTTTT. Translation: CASSVKEIGELFF.

This clonotype has only a few counts. This chain uses TRBV5-1 with TRBJ2-6; D is uncertain. The CDR3 spans 18 residues. CDR1 and CDR2 (germline): SGHRS, YFSETQ. V lost 4 bases and J 0 bases, leaving 17 bases between the germline ends. CDR3 bases: TGCGCCAGCAGCCACGACTCGGGTCTCCCCTCTGGGGCCAACGTCCTGACTTTC. Translated, it gives CASSHDSGLPSGANVLTF.

This chain joins TRBV9 and TRBJ2-6; 8 positions agree with TRBD2. With V trimmed by 4 bases and J by 1 base, 19 bases remained unmatched. Germline values: CDR1 SGDLS, CDR2 YYNGEE. The CDR3 runs to 21 residues. CDR3 residues: CASSNSPRWSGGLSGANVLTF. The DNA for the CDR3 is TGTGCCAGCAGCAATTCCCCCCGGTGGAGCGGGGGCCTTTCTGGGGCCAACGTCCTGACTTTC.

This chain connects TRBV4-2 to TRBJ2-3; D not resolved. CDR1 is LGHNA and CDR2 is YNFKEQ in the germline V gene. Trimming took off 1 base at V and 4 bases at J, with 12 bases between the two ends. This CDR3 has 15 residues. This CDR3 is CASSQVLARADTQYF. DNA of the CDR3: TGTGCCAGCAGCCAAGTATTGGCAAGGGCAGATACGCAGTATTTT.

This clonotype was picked up a small number of times. The V call is TRBV5-1, the J call TRBJ1-1; D gene ambiguous. The CDR3 has 15 amino acids. V was trimmed by 0 bases and J by 1 base, leaving 10 bases between them. Germline V gene sequence: CDR1 SGHRS, CDR2 YFSETQ. CDR3: CASSLVGGKNTEAFF. The CDR3 DNA sequence: TGCGCCAGCAGCTTGGTTGGAGGGAAGAACACTGAAGCTTTCTTT.

There are a few counts of this clonotype. The genes are TRBV10-3 and TRBJ2-5; D is perhaps TRBD1 (5 bases). CDR1 is ENHRY, CDR2 SYGVKD, per germline. Trimming removed 6 bases from V and 5 bases from J, with 13 bases in between. The CDR3 has 13 amino acids. CDR3 bases: TGTGCCATCAGATCCCAGGGTCAGGAGACCCAGTACTTC. This sequence encodes CAIRSQGQETQYF.

This clonotype was observed a few times. The gene calls are TRBV6-2 or TRBV6-3 and TRBJ2-3; D is ambiguous. The germline V gene encodes CDR1 MNHEY and CDR2 SVGEGT. Trimming cost V 6 bases and J 3 bases, with 16 bases left between them. The CDR3 contains 15 residues. As DNA, the CDR3 is TGTGCCAGCAGGACTTATGCTTCGAGGACAGATACGCAGTATTTT. This sequence encodes CASRTYASRTDTQYF.

This clonotype was observed a few times. The J gene is TRBJ2-3, the V gene TRBV12-3 or TRBV12-4, with 7 nucleotides matching TRBD1. CDR3 length: 15 amino acids. J gave up 4 bases and V 5 bases, and 9 bases lay outside the gene matches. CDR3 protein: CASSKTGIGSDTQYF. CDR3 sequence (DNA): TGTGCCAGCAGTAAGACAGGGATCGGGTCAGATACGCAGTATTTT.

The V gene is TRBV7-8, the J gene TRBJ2-7; the match to TRBD1 covers 7 bases. CDR1 SGHVS and CDR2 FQNEAQ come from the germline V gene. Trimming took 0 bases from V and 0 from J; bases not matched to a gene: 8. The CDR3 has 17 amino acids. CDR3 sequence reads: CASSLALGQESSYEQYF. The CDR3 nucleotides read TGTGCCAGCAGCTTAGCTCTAGGACAGGAAAGCTCCTACGAGCAGTACTTC.

This clonotype was detected many times. V usage is TRBV20-1 and J usage is TRBJ2-5; TRBD1 agrees at 9 bases. Germline V gives CDR1 DFQATT, CDR2 SNEGSKA (reference sequence). The V segment lost 6 bases and the J segment 4 bases; nucleotides outside the gene matches: 9. The CDR3 has 14 amino acids. CDR3 sequence: CSANRPGQGETQYF. In nucleotides, the CDR3 is TGCAGTGCCAACCGCCCGGGACAGGGAGAGACCCAGTACTTC.

V and J are TRBV12-3 or TRBV12-4 and TRBJ1-2; a possible D gene is TRBD1 (5 bases). The CDR3 has 13 residues. Trimming removed 6 bases at V and 7 bases at J, with 15 bases between. The CDR3 DNA reads as TGTGCCAGCAGCCCAGGGAGGGCTGGTGGCTACACCTTC. It yields the protein CASSPGRAGGYTF.

The rearrangement joins TRBV12-3 or TRBV12-4 to TRBJ2-7; a possible D gene is TRBD1 (5 bases). The length of the CDR3 is 13 residues. The V end lost 5 bases, the J end lost 3 bases, and 11 bases lay between the germline ends. CDR3 bases: TGTGCCAGCAGTCCAGACAGTTTCTACGAGCAGTACTTC. Translated: CASSPDSFYEQYF.

The chain joins TRBV20-1 to TRBJ2-3; possibly TRBD2 for D (6 bases). The CDR3 spans 11 residues. CDR1 DFQATT and CDR2 SNEGSKA come from the germline V gene (reference sequence). The CDR3 region has the DNA TGCGGAGCGGGTAGGACAGATACGCAGTATTTT. Amino acids: CGAGRTDTQYF.

This clonotype was seen more than once but under ten times. The gene calls are TRBV6-2 or TRBV6-3 and TRBJ2-2, with 13 bases fitting TRBD2. CDR1 is MNHEY, CDR2 SVGEGT, per germline. The CDR3 sequence is 17 residues long. V gave up 5 bases and J gave up 7 bases; unmatched junction bases: 10. CDR3 amino acids: CASSNRLAGGLGGELFF. The CDR3 coding sequence is TGTGCCAGCAGTAACCGACTAGCGGGAGGTCTTGGCGGGGAGCTGTTTTTT.

In its sample, this clonotype was seen a few times. This chain joins TRBV7-9 and TRBJ2-1, with 10 bases lining up with TRBD2. Germline V CDR1 and CDR2: SEHNR, FQNEAQ (reference sequence). The trim removed 5 bases at V and 2 bases at J, leaving 3 bases unmatched. There are 15 residues in the CDR3. CDR3 in DNA: TGTGCCAGCAGCATGGGGACTAGCGCCTACAATGAGCAGTTCTTC. This translates into CASSMGTSAYNEQFF.

The V call is TRBV7-9, the J call TRBJ1-5, with 10 bases aligning to TRBD1. The CDR3 is 18 amino acids. Unmatched junction bases numbered 10, after V lost 1 base and J lost 4 bases. The germline V gene encodes CDR1 SEHNR and CDR2 FQNEAQ (reference sequence). The CDR3: CASSLGLVRDRGNQPQHF. CDR3 DNA: TGTGCCAGCAGCTTAGGTCTGGTACGGGACAGGGGTAATCAGCCCCAGCATTTT.

The genes are TRBV20-1 and TRBJ2-3; D possibly uses TRBD1 or TRBD2 (6 bases each). The length of the CDR3 is 16 residues. Germline V gene data show CDR1 as DFQATT and CDR2 as SNEGSKA (reference sequence). Trimming removed 4 bases from V and 2 bases from J, with 19 bases in between. CDR3 sequence reads: CSANSRRRGNTDTQYF. CDR3 bases: TGCAGTGCTAACTCGAGGCGGAGGGGGAACACAGATACGCAGTATTTT.

The chain couples TRBV9 to TRBJ2-1, with TRBD2 matching over 9 bases. The junction had 15 bases not matched to a gene; V was cut back by 4 bases and J by 4 bases. Germline V gives CDR1 SGDLS, CDR2 YYNGEE. CDR3 size: 18 residues. CDR3 bases: TGTGCCAGCAGCCCCACCGGGACTAGCCTCCCACATTACAATGAGCAGTTCTTC. It is translated as CASSPTGTSLPHYNEQFF.

The V gene is TRBV20-1, the J gene TRBJ2-7; 7 bases match TRBD2. Germline V gene sequence: CDR1 DFQATT, CDR2 SNEGSKA (reference sequence). The trim removed 1 base at V and 3 bases at J, leaving 6 bases unmatched. The CDR3 covers 14 residues. CDR3 coding DNA: TGCAGTGCTAGAGGGGGAGGCGGGGGCTACGAGCAGTACTTC. This translates into CSARGGGGGYEQYF.

The chain combines TRBV4-1 with TRBJ2-7; D is possibly TRBD1 (6 bases). This CDR3 has 13 amino acids. Germline CDR1 and CDR2: MGHRA and YSYEKL. The V end was cut by 1 base, the J end by 6 bases, with 10 bases between. CDR3 coding DNA: TGCGCCAGCAGCCAAGCACTGGGGGCCGAGCAGTACTTC. Translating it yields CASSQALGAEQYF.

This clonotype has more than one count but fewer than ten. The chain has TRBV20-1 and TRBJ2-1, with D perhaps TRBD1 (6 bases). This CDR3 comprises 13 residues. V shed 6 bases and J shed 6 bases, with 15 bases lying between them. Per germline, CDR1 DFQATT and CDR2 SNEGSKA (reference sequence). The CDR3 sequence: CSARGQPSNEQFF. CDR3 nucleotides: TGCAGTGCCCGGGGACAACCCTCCAATGAGCAGTTCTTC.

The V call is TRBV11-3, the J call TRBJ2-7; 7 bases map to TRBD2. The CDR3 spans 13 residues. Per germline, CDR1 SGHNT and CDR2 YENEEA. Trimming removed 4 bases from V and 5 bases from J; junction bases left unmatched: 5. In DNA form, the CDR3 reads TGTGCCAGCAGCTCATGGGGGGGTGACGAGCAGTACTTC. Translating gives CASSSWGGDEQYF.

The chain employs TRBV6-2 or TRBV6-3 and TRBJ2-7; no firm D call. CDR3 length equals 12 residues. Germline CDR1 and CDR2: MNHEY and SVGEGT. Deletions cut 5 bases from V and 2 bases from J, with 7 bases between. Written as DNA, the CDR3 is TGTGCCAGCAGTGACGATACCTACGAGCAGTACTTC. This gives the protein CASSDDTYEQYF.